This T cell receptor beta chain was identified in a study of response to subunit inactivated influenza vaccine. The table lists this clonotype with a few counts. Antigen: not known. V was shortened by 0 bases and J by 7 bases, with 11 bases between the two germline ends. The germline gives CDR1 SGDLS, CDR2 YYNGEE. CDR3 length: 13 amino acids. Study-level results: It was suggested by the authors that few new T cells are recruited by each seasonal influenza vaccination.

TCRdb reanalysed the RT-PCR reads using MiXCR and keeps one entry per CDR3 protein. Among about 500,000 distinct CDR3 sequences, about 15% were seen once, and the ten largest hold less than 4%. The TCR sequence derives from a man between 50 and 75 years old who received an inactivated influenza vaccine. This chain uses TRBV9 with TRBJ2-7; D call uncertain. Sequences were derived from CD4+ T cells sorted from PBMCs, sampled less than 30 months after vaccination. In DNA, the CDR3 is TGTGCCAGCAGCGTAGACCCTGCTGGGGAGCAGTACTTC. Translation: CASSVDPAGEQYF. Looking up the rest from reference TRBV9 and TRBJ2-7 gives the full variable domain: DSGVTQTPKHLITATGQRVTLRCSPRSGDLSVYWYQQSLDQGLQFLIQYYNGEERAKGNILERFSAQQFPDLHSELNLSSLELGDSALYFCASSVDPAGEQYFGPGTRLTVT.